These T cell receptor beta chains were read from a single sample in a study of shared clonotypes between healthy human individuals. The data were produced by immunoSEQ multiplex PCR, yet TCRdb's version contains in-frame clones alone and is incomplete. The sample yields fewer than 600,000 clones, around 79% seen once. Sample: PBMCs. These receptors all come from a woman in her 40s in good health. Some clones in this sample may be carry-over from other donors' samples. The CDR3 runs from the conserved cysteine through the conserved F or W. The order of the fields is CDR3 DNA, CDR3 protein, clone size, D gene, J gene, V gene. A D gene is named only where the DNA matches it firmly. Clone sizes are given selectively: once, few, many, or a class where the clone is expanded.

cdr3_nt: TGTGCCAGCAGTTTCCCCAGGGCAGGGGGGTCTCGCAATCAGCCCCAGCATTTT; cdr3_aa: CASSFPRAGGSRNQPQHF; clone_size: -; d_call: TRBD1; j_call: TRBJ1-5; v_call: TRBV28
cdr3_nt: TGTGCCAGCAGCTCGTACAATCAGCCCCAGCATTTT; cdr3_aa: CASSSYNQPQHF; clone_size: -; d_call: -; j_call: TRBJ1-5; v_call: TRBV7-2
cdr3_nt: TGTGCCAGCAGCTTAGCCTATGGCTACACCTTC; cdr3_aa: CASSLAYGYTF; clone_size: -; d_call: -; j_call: TRBJ1-2; v_call: TRBV7-9
cdr3_nt: TGTGCCAGCTCACCACTTCCCCCGGGACAGATCGAGCAGTACTTC; cdr3_aa: CASSPLPPGQIEQYF; clone_size: -; d_call: TRBD1; j_call: TRBJ2-7; v_call: TRBV18
cdr3_nt: TGTGCCAGCAGTATACAGGGGATTAGCAATCAGCCCCAGCATTTT; cdr3_aa: CASSIQGISNQPQHF; clone_size: -; d_call: TRBD1; j_call: TRBJ1-5; v_call: TRBV27
cdr3_nt: TGTGCCAGCAGTGTTGGGTTACGAAACATTCAGTACTTC; cdr3_aa: CASSVGLRNIQYF; clone_size: -; d_call: -; j_call: TRBJ2-4; v_call: TRBV25-1
cdr3_nt: TGTGCCAGCGGGGACCGGATTTGCTACTTC; cdr3_aa: CASGDRICYF; clone_size: once; d_call: -; j_call: TRBJ2-5; v_call: TRBV7-9
cdr3_nt: TGTGCCAGCAGTTTTAGGCCCTACAATGAGCAGTTCTTC; cdr3_aa: CASSFRPYNEQFF; clone_size: -; d_call: -; j_call: TRBJ2-1; v_call: TRBV27
cdr3_nt: TGTGCCAGCGTTAAGGGCAGATTGAACACTGAAGCTTTCTTT; cdr3_aa: CASVKGRLNTEAFF; clone_size: -; d_call: -; j_call: TRBJ1-1; v_call: TRBV2
cdr3_nt: TGTGCCAGCAGTGCGTCAGGGGGTAGAGCTTTCTTT; cdr3_aa: CASSASGGRAFF; clone_size: -; d_call: TRBD1; j_call: TRBJ1-1; v_call: TRBV6-1
cdr3_nt: TGTGCCAGCAGTTTCCTCGACAGGGCTAACAATGAGCAGTTCTTC; cdr3_aa: CASSFLDRANNEQFF; clone_size: -; d_call: TRBD1; j_call: TRBJ2-1; v_call: TRBV27
cdr3_nt: TGTGCCAGCAGCTTAGACCGGCCTTCGAGCTCTGGGGCCAACGTCCTGACTTTC; cdr3_aa: CASSLDRPSSSGANVLTF; clone_size: -; d_call: -; j_call: TRBJ2-6; v_call: TRBV7-6
cdr3_nt: TGCGCCAGCAGCCCTCAAGTTAGACTAGCGGGAGGCAATGAGCAGTTCTTC; cdr3_aa: CASSPQVRLAGGNEQFF; clone_size: few; d_call: TRBD2; j_call: TRBJ2-1; v_call: TRBV4-1
cdr3_nt: TGTGCCAGCAGCCAATCCAGGACTAGCGGTCGGGAGACCCAGTACTTC; cdr3_aa: CASSQSRTSGRETQYF; clone_size: -; d_call: TRBD2; j_call: TRBJ2-5; v_call: TRBV14
cdr3_nt: TGTGCTAGCAGCTTGATAGGGACCAGGGAAGAGACCCAGTACTTC; cdr3_aa: CASSLIGTREETQYF; clone_size: many; d_call: -; j_call: TRBJ2-5; v_call: TRBV7-7
cdr3_nt: TGTGCCAGCAGTCTACCGGGACAGAGACTCTACGAGCAGTACTTC; cdr3_aa: CASSLPGQRLYEQYF; clone_size: -; d_call: TRBD1; j_call: TRBJ2-7; v_call: TRBV27
cdr3_nt: TGTGCCAGCAGCCTCCGAGGCGGGGAACAAGAGACCCAGTACTTC; cdr3_aa: CASSLRGGEQETQYF; clone_size: few; d_call: -; j_call: TRBJ2-5; v_call: TRBV7-3
cdr3_nt: TGCGCCAGCAGCGCGGCTCGCCAAGAGACCCAGTACTTC; cdr3_aa: CASSAARQETQYF; clone_size: once; d_call: -; j_call: TRBJ2-5; v_call: TRBV4-1
cdr3_nt: TGTGCCAGCAGCGTAGCCGGACTATCCTACGAGCAGTACTTC; cdr3_aa: CASSVAGLSYEQYF; clone_size: -; d_call: -; j_call: TRBJ2-7; v_call: TRBV9
cdr3_nt: TGTGCCTGGAGTCAACGTAGCCCCCCCAATGAGCAGTTCTTC; cdr3_aa: CAWSQRSPPNEQFF; clone_size: -; d_call: -; j_call: TRBJ2-1; v_call: TRBV30
cdr3_nt: TGTGCCTGGGGACTTTGGCCCAGCACAGATACGCAGTATTTT; cdr3_aa: CAWGLWPSTDTQYF; clone_size: -; d_call: -; j_call: TRBJ2-3; v_call: TRBV30
cdr3_nt: TGTGCCAGCAGCCCACGGTTGCCGGGAGGGCCTAGGTTTGAGCAGTTCTTC; cdr3_aa: CASSPRLPGGPRFEQFF; clone_size: -; d_call: TRBD2; j_call: TRBJ2-1; v_call: TRBV7-7
cdr3_nt: TGTGCCAGTAGTATCAGCGGGACGACCTACGAGCAGTACTTC; cdr3_aa: CASSISGTTYEQYF; clone_size: -; d_call: TRBD2; j_call: TRBJ2-7; v_call: TRBV19
cdr3_nt: TGTGCCAGCAGTTTATCCGGGACAGGGGGGACGGCCCAGTACTTC; cdr3_aa: CASSLSGTGGTAQYF; clone_size: -; d_call: TRBD1; j_call: TRBJ2-5; v_call: TRBV27
cdr3_nt: TGTGCCAGCAGCCTAGATGCCGGGCAGTTCTTC; cdr3_aa: CASSLDAGQFF; clone_size: -; d_call: -; j_call: TRBJ2-1; v_call: TRBV5-6
cdr3_nt: TGTGCCAGCAGCCCCGACAGGGTTAATTCACCCCTCCACTTT; cdr3_aa: CASSPDRVNSPLHF; clone_size: -; d_call: TRBD1; j_call: TRBJ1-6; v_call: TRBV5-4
cdr3_nt: TGTGCCAGCAGCGGGAGTCGCACAGATACGCAGTATTTT; cdr3_aa: CASSGSRTDTQYF; clone_size: -; d_call: -; j_call: TRBJ2-3; v_call: TRBV5-6
cdr3_nt: TGTGCCAGCAGCTTAGACAGCAATGAGCAGTTCTTC; cdr3_aa: CASSLDSNEQFF; clone_size: -; d_call: -; j_call: TRBJ2-1; v_call: TRBV11-3
cdr3_nt: TGTGCCACCAGCAGAGATTCAGGGAGGGATCAGCCCCAGCATTTT; cdr3_aa: CATSRDSGRDQPQHF; clone_size: -; d_call: -; j_call: TRBJ1-5; v_call: TRBV15
cdr3_nt: TGTGCCAGCAGCCGCCGGACTAGCGGGCACTACGAGCAGTACTTC; cdr3_aa: CASSRRTSGHYEQYF; clone_size: few; d_call: TRBD2; j_call: TRBJ2-7; v_call: TRBV5-4
cdr3_nt: TGTGCCAGCAGCTCTACGGGGGGTTACTATGGCTACACCTTC; cdr3_aa: CASSSTGGYYGYTF; clone_size: -; d_call: -; j_call: TRBJ1-2; v_call: TRBV7-9
cdr3_nt: TGTGCCAGCAGCTTAGCACCTTCGGGGGGCTACACCTTC; cdr3_aa: CASSLAPSGGYTF; clone_size: few; d_call: -; j_call: TRBJ1-2; v_call: TRBV7-3
cdr3_nt: TGTGCCTGGAACCAGGGGGCGGAACCTTACAATGAGCAGTTCTTC; cdr3_aa: CAWNQGAEPYNEQFF; clone_size: -; d_call: TRBD1; j_call: TRBJ2-1; v_call: TRBV30
cdr3_nt: TGCGCCAGCAGCCTCGAGGGGGGGAACTCCTACGAGCAGTACTTC; cdr3_aa: CASSLEGGNSYEQYF; clone_size: -; d_call: -; j_call: TRBJ2-7; v_call: TRBV5-1
cdr3_nt: TGTGCCAGCAGCTCGATCGGGGACCCCCTGTTT; cdr3_aa: CASSSIGDPLF; clone_size: -; d_call: -; j_call: TRBJ1-1; v_call: TRBV5-6
cdr3_nt: TGCGCCAGCAGCGGGGGAGCGGGGACCCAAGGCTACAATGAGCAGTTCTTC; cdr3_aa: CASSGGAGTQGYNEQFF; clone_size: -; d_call: TRBD2; j_call: TRBJ2-1; v_call: TRBV5-1
cdr3_nt: TGTGCCAGCAGCTCTGGGCAGGGACTAGACCTATACAATGAGCAGTTCTTC; cdr3_aa: CASSSGQGLDLYNEQFF; clone_size: -; d_call: TRBD2; j_call: TRBJ2-1; v_call: TRBV5-8
cdr3_nt: TGTGCCAGCACCCAGGACAGGGTTGGGCATGGCTACACCTTC; cdr3_aa: CASTQDRVGHGYTF; clone_size: -; d_call: TRBD1; j_call: TRBJ1-2; v_call: TRBV6-6
cdr3_nt: TGTGCCAGCAGCCCTACTGGCAGGAAAGAGACCCAGTACTTC; cdr3_aa: CASSPTGRKETQYF; clone_size: -; d_call: -; j_call: TRBJ2-5; v_call: TRBV7-2
cdr3_nt: TGTGCCAGCAGCCCCGTGTCGTTGAGCGGGAGCTACGAGCAGTACTTC; cdr3_aa: CASSPVSLSGSYEQYF; clone_size: -; d_call: TRBD2; j_call: TRBJ2-7; v_call: TRBV7-9
cdr3_nt: TGTGCCAGCAGGACCGGGGACAGACCCTATTACGAGCAGTACTTC; cdr3_aa: CASRTGDRPYYEQYF; clone_size: -; d_call: TRBD1; j_call: TRBJ2-7; v_call: TRBV2
cdr3_nt: TGTGCCATCAGTGGAGAGCGCAATCAGCCCCAGCATTTT; cdr3_aa: CAISGERNQPQHF; clone_size: -; d_call: -; j_call: TRBJ1-5; v_call: TRBV10-3
cdr3_nt: TGTGCCAGCAGCCGAGTAAGGGGGAGTGACTTCGAGCAGTACTTC; cdr3_aa: CASSRVRGSDFEQYF; clone_size: few; d_call: -; j_call: TRBJ2-7; v_call: TRBV11-2
cdr3_nt: TGTGCCAGCAGTTTTAAGACTGCCTCCTACGAGCAGTACTTC; cdr3_aa: CASSFKTASYEQYF; clone_size: once; d_call: -; j_call: TRBJ2-7; v_call: TRBV27
cdr3_nt: TGTGCCAGCAGCTTAGGGTGGGGGAATCAGCCCCAGCATTTT; cdr3_aa: CASSLGWGNQPQHF; clone_size: -; d_call: -; j_call: TRBJ1-5; v_call: TRBV7-9
cdr3_nt: TGTGCCAGTAGTATAGCAGTGGGCACAGATACGCAGTATTTT; cdr3_aa: CASSIAVGTDTQYF; clone_size: once; d_call: -; j_call: TRBJ2-3; v_call: TRBV19
cdr3_nt: TGTGCCAGTAGTATCTTGGGGTCCGGGGAGCTGTTTTTT; cdr3_aa: CASSILGSGELFF; clone_size: -; d_call: -; j_call: TRBJ2-2; v_call: TRBV19
cdr3_nt: TGTGCCAGTGCCGGGACAGGGGGCAATCAGCCCCAGCATTTT; cdr3_aa: CASAGTGGNQPQHF; clone_size: few; d_call: TRBD1; j_call: TRBJ1-5; v_call: TRBV6-5
cdr3_nt: TGCGCCAGCAGCTTGGGGGGAGGGCCTGGGACTGAGCAGTTCTTC; cdr3_aa: CASSLGGGPGTEQFF; clone_size: -; d_call: TRBD2; j_call: TRBJ2-1; v_call: TRBV5-1
cdr3_nt: TGTGCCAGCAGTTCAGGATCAGATACGCAGTATTTT; cdr3_aa: CASSSGSDTQYF; clone_size: -; d_call: -; j_call: TRBJ2-3; v_call: TRBV2